These T cell receptor beta chains were read from a single sample in a study of T-cell memory formation after mild COVID-19. In TCRdb, the 5' RACE reads were re-called with MiXCR into one record per CDR3 protein. The repertoire includes around 250,000 distinct CDR3 sequences, about 16% of them detected once, and about a fifth sits in the top ten. Input material: PBMCs or a T cell subset sorted from them (not recorded which). These receptors all come from a man aged 18-30 years who had mild COVID-19 (a few samples of this study predate the infection). Cell type and time point are not known. The CDR3 runs from the conserved cysteine through the conserved F or W. The D gene is left open where the match is weak. Size is omitted from some rows. Given values are once, few, many or a class for expanded clones.

d_call	v_call	j_call	clone_size	cdr3_nt	cdr3_aa
.	TRBV5-1	TRBJ1-1	few	TGCGCCAGCAGCTCGACACCGAACACTGAAGCTTTCTTT	CASSSTPNTEAFF
.	TRBV19	TRBJ2-1	.	TGTGCCAGTAGTATAGCCGAACCCCTCTCCTACAATGAGCAGTTCTTC	CASSIAEPLSYNEQFF
.	TRBV4-1	TRBJ2-3	.	TGCGTCAGCACCTTAAGGGAGACAGATACGCAGTATTTT	CVSTLRETDTQYF
.	TRBV15	TRBJ1-3	.	TGTGCCATCGGGGGGGCTGGAAACACCATATATTTT	CAIGGAGNTIYF
.	TRBV5-4	TRBJ1-2	few	TGTGCGACAGCCCTGGGGGGGGAGGACGGCTATGGCTACACCTTC	CATALGGEDGYGYTF
.	TRBV27	TRBJ2-1	many	TGTGCCAGCAGTTTTGGCCGGAATGAGCAGTTCTTC	CASSFGRNEQFF
.	TRBV3-1	TRBJ2-2	.	TGTGCCAGCAGCCAACAGGGGACAACCGGGGAGCTGTTTTTT	CASSQQGTTGELFF
.	TRBV2	TRBJ1-5	few	TGTGCCAGCAGTGGTGGCGGCCGACAGCCCCAGCATTTT	CASSGGGRQPQHF
.	TRBV29-1	TRBJ2-3	few	TGCAGCGTAGACGTGGCCGGAGATACGCAGTATTTT	CSVDVAGDTQYF
.	TRBV5-5	TRBJ2-5	.	TGTGCCGGACCAGTATGGGAGTACTTC	CAGPVWEYF
.	TRBV6-5	TRBJ1-1	few	TGTGCCACCCTAACGGCGAACACTGAAGCTTTCTTT	CATLTANTEAFF
TRBD1	TRBV27	TRBJ2-5	.	TGTGCCAGCAGTTTATTCGGCAGGGGGCCGTTTAAGACCCAGTACTTC	CASSLFGRGPFKTQYF
TRBD1	TRBV28	TRBJ1-3	few	TGTGCCAGCAGGGTACAGGGGAGCTCTGGAAACACCATATATTTT	CASRVQGSSGNTIYF
.	TRBV6-1	TRBJ1-1	.	TGTGCCAGCAGCGCATCCCTGCCTGCTTTCTTT	CASSASLPAFF
.	TRBV4-1	TRBJ2-1	.	TGCGCCAGCAGCCAAGGGAGCGGAAGCTCCTACAATGAGCAGTTCTTC	CASSQGSGSSYNEQFF
.	TRBV7-8	TRBJ2-2	.	TGTGCCAGCAGCGCCGCGGGACTTTTGAACACCGGGGAGCTGTTTTTT	CASSAAGLLNTGELFF
.	TRBV3-1	TRBJ2-3	.	TGTGCCAGCAGCCTAGGTGGCGGGGACACAGATACGCAGTATTTT	CASSLGGGDTDTQYF
TRBD2	TRBV7-9	TRBJ2-3	.	TGTGCCAGCAGCTTAGCCCAGCGGGGGCCCCAGGATACGCAGTATTTT	CASSLAQRGPQDTQYF
.	TRBV20-1	TRBJ2-4	few	TGCAGTGCCAGAGAGTTAGCCAAAAACATTCAGTACTTC	CSARELAKNIQYF
.	TRBV7-9	TRBJ2-5	.	TGTGCCAGCAGCTTACTTCAGGGGCAGCTCGAGACCCAGTACTTC	CASSLLQGQLETQYF
.	TRBV7-9	TRBJ1-2	.	TGTGCCAGCAGCTTAGCGCTCCAGGGCTTTCGTGGCTACACCTTC	CASSLALQGFRGYTF
TRBD1	TRBV6-2/TRBV6-3	TRBJ1-2	few	TGTGCCAGCAGTGATGACAGGGCATTTGGCTACACCTTC	CASSDDRAFGYTF
.	TRBV3-1	TRBJ2-2	few	TGTGCCAGCAGCCTGGTAGGAGCCGGGGAGCTGTTTTTT	CASSLVGAGELFF
.	TRBV4-2	TRBJ1-4	.	TGTGCCAGCGGGGCTCTGGGGGGCGATGAAAAACTGTTTTTT	CASGALGGDEKLFF